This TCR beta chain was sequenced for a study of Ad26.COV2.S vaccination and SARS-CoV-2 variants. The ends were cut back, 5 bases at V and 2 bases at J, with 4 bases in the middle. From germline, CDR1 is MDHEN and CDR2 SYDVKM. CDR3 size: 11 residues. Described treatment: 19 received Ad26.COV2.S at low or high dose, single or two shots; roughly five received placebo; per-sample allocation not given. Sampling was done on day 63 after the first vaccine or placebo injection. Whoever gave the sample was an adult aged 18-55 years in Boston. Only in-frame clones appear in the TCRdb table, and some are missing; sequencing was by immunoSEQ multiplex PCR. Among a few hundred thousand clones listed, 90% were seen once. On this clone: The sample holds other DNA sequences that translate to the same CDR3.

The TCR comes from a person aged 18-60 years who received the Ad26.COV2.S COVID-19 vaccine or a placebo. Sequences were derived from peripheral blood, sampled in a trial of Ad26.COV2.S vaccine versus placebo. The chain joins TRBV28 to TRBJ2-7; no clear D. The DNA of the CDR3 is TGTGCCAGCAGTCAACCCTACGAGCAGTACTTC. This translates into CASSQPYEQYF.